The source of this T cell receptor (beta chain) is a study of T cell responses to AZD1222 COVID-19 vaccine (dated by TCRdb to the early 2020s). Regarding the study in general: TCR sequencing was performed for roughly 250 trial participants, of whom around 210 were given two doses of AZD1222 and approximately 25 were given two doses of MenACWY control vaccine. Enrollment into the trials was organized by age into subgroups of 18-55, 56-69 and 70-plus years, and those subgroups contained about 150, 27 and 61 TCR-sequenced participants, respectively.

Broad study findings and their caveats: No day 14 peak-response samples were available, so repertoires were characterized only after the peak T cell response. Nearly half of unique spike-specific TCRs reportedly recognized epitopes outside regions mutated in the B.1.351 and B.1.1.7 variants. In the small 56-69-year group, the increase in depth fell short of significance, most likely because of low power. Conclusions about previously exposed vaccinees are limited because only a handful of AZD1222 recipients were SARS-CoV-2 seropositive at baseline. After two AZD1222 doses, both the breadth and the depth of spike-specific TCRs were significantly higher than at day 0 and than in MenACWY recipients. Participants were mostly white British and included more females than males, and it was suggested by the authors that clonal diversity may have been underestimated. CD4 TCRs associated with the vaccine covered the entire spike protein, and the dominant responses were in regions 160-218 and 743-854.

Concerning this clone itself: The antigen it binds to is not known.

The CDR3 regions of human TCRbeta chains were subjected to immunosequencing. The study's own analysis went as follows. Repertoire TCRs were matched against a reference library of SARS-CoV-2-specific TCRs generated with the MIRA antigen-specificity platform. Breadth meant the fraction of unique TCRs that were SARS-CoV-2-associated, whereas depth meant the fraction of total T cells that were SARS-CoV-2-associated. Using the MIRA data, each spike-specific TCR was mapped to the spike region that the TCR reacts to and placed in a CD4 or CD8 class. Log10-transformed breadth and depth values were compared by one-way ANOVA with Sidak's multiple comparisons tests. Sourced from immuneACCESS, this table was stored by TCRdb with only in-frame sequences that have V and J called. A share of the clones is absent; for the studies checked, an unresolved V gene accounts for under half, and the remainder has no known explanation. V, J and clone size derive from that table, while D and trimming were established from the DNA sequence. The sample has around 140,000 clones on record. The ten largest account for 2% to 2.5% of the sample.

CDR1 and CDR2 were assigned from the germline V gene as MDHEN and SYDVKM. Including the terminal cysteine and phenylalanine, the CDR3 comprises 19 residues. Just CDR3 DNA is preserved here, 57 bases in frame from base 1. Trimming removed 4 bases from V and 5 bases from J; the gene matches leave 14 bases unexplained. The time point tag for this specimen amounts to: baseline before first vaccination. Vaccinee samples came from UK trials COV001 and COV002, including a single-blind randomized controlled phase 2/3 trial of AZD1222 (ChAdOx1 nCoV-19) in healthy adults. For TCRbeta chain sequencing, PBMC samples from trial participants were taken at day 0 and at day 28 after the second dose.

Sample: peripheral blood. This TCR was sampled from an adult in good health. This chain joins TRBV28 to TRBJ2-5; 15 central nucleotides agree with TRBD2. The bases read TGTGCCAGCAGTTCTCAGAGGCTCGGACTAGCGGGGGGGAGGGAGACCCAGTACTTC. This translates into CASSSQRLGLAGGRETQYF.